This T cell receptor (beta chain) was captured by sequencing in a study of blood T cell repertoires in COVID-19. Study background: The samples span acute and convalescent COVID-19 from the United States, Italy and Spain.

The CDR3 is 16 residues long. Unmatched junction bases numbered 7, after V lost 4 bases and J lost 3 bases. From germline, CDR1 is SGHRS and CDR2 YFSETQ. Profiling relied on immunoSEQ multiplex PCR, and the TCRdb table lists in-frame clones only, not all of them. The sample consists of 45,000 to 55,000 clones, 70% to 90% of them appearing once. The sequenced sample consisted of peripheral blood. The V gene is TRBV5-1, the J gene TRBJ2-2; 9 bases map to TRBD1. The sequence was obtained from a man between 65 and 85 years old with active COVID-19. Here the CDR3 reads CASSPDGTGYTGELFF. CDR3 nucleotides: TGCGCCAGCAGCCCGGACGGGACAGGGTACACCGGGGAGCTGTTTTTT. The variable domain in full, completed from reference TRBV5-1 and TRBJ2-2, reads KAGVTQTPRYLIKTRGQQVTLSCSPISGHRSVSWYQQTPGQGLQFLFEYFSETQRNKGNFPGRFSGRQFSNSRSEMNVSTLELGDSALYLCASSPDGTGYTGELFFGEGSRLTVL.